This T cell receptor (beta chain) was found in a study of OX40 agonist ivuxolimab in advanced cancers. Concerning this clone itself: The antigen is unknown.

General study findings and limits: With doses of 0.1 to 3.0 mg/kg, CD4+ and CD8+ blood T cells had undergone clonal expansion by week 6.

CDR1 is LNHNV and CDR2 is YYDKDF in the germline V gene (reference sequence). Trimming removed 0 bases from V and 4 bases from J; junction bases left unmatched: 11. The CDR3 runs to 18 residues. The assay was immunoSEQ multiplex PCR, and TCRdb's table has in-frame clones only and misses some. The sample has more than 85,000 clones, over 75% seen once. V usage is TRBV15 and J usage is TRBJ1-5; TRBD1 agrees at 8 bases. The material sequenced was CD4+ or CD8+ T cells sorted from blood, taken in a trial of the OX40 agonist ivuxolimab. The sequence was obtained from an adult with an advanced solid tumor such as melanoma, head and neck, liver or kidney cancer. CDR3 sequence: CATSREYGRGLPNQPQHF. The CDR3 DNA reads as TGTGCCACCAGCAGAGAGTACGGCAGGGGGCTTCCGAATCAGCCCCAGCATTTT.